These 31 T cell receptor beta chains were all obtained from the same sample, sequenced in a study of T-cell reconstitution after alpha-beta-depleted transplantation in children. The TCRbeta library was prepared with unique molecular identifiers. TCRdb recomputed calls from the PCR reads with MiXCR, one row per CDR3 protein. Among about 460,000 distinct CDR3 sequences, around 10% were seen once, and the ten largest hold 12% to 15%. The material was PBMCs, mostly from graft donor cells, obtained 180 days after TCRalphabeta/CD19-depleted stem cell transplant. The receptors shown here come from a female patient aged 2-9 years who had a stem cell transplant for aplastic anemia, so the T cells may come from the graft donor.

This clonotype occurred many times. The chain has TRBV29-1 and TRBJ2-3; no definite D call. V lost 0 bases to trimming and J lost 8 bases, with 0 bases between them. CDR3 length: 9 amino acids. Per germline, CDR1 SQVTM and CDR2 ANQGSEA. CDR3 nucleotides: TGCAGCGTTGAAGATACGCAGTATTTT. This encodes CSVEDTQYF.

This clonotype was detected a few times. The chain is built from TRBV12-3 or TRBV12-4 and TRBJ1-2; weak D call: TRBD1 (5 bases). The V end was cut by 3 bases, the J end by 3 bases, with 17 bases between. This CDR3 is 16 amino acids long. CDR3 DNA: TGTGCCAGCAGTTTTAACGAACCGACAGCTTACTATGGCTACACCTTC. Translation gives CASSFNEPTAYYGYTF.

In its sample, this clonotype was seen many times. The chain recombines TRBV7-2 with TRBJ1-2; 8 bases line up with TRBD1. Germline V CDR1 and CDR2: SGHTA, FQGNSA. Trimming took 5 bases from V and 13 from J; bases not matched to a gene: 9. The CDR3 is 12 amino acids. The CDR3 bases are TGTGCCAGCAGCAATCGGACAGGGCGCGGCACCTTC. Its protein product is CASSNRTGRGTF.

V is TRBV12-3 or TRBV12-4 and J is TRBJ2-7; 7 bases agree with TRBD2. The CDR3 covers 13 residues. After removal of 4 bases from V and 1 base from J, the junction contained 1 base not matched to a gene. CDR3 amino acids: CASSWTRSYEQYF. In DNA form, the CDR3 reads TGTGCCAGCAGTTGGACTAGATCCTACGAGCAGTACTTC.

There are a few counts of this clonotype. J is TRBJ2-3 and V is TRBV5-1; TRBD1 is a possible D gene (5 bases). Germline V gives CDR1 SGHRS, CDR2 YFSETQ. The CDR3 loop spans 18 amino acids. V was shortened by 1 base and J by 4 bases, with 22 bases between the two germline ends. The CDR3 sequence: CASSLSSGRTAGPDTQYF. CDR3 coding DNA: TGCGCCAGCAGCTTGTCCTCTGGGCGGACCGCAGGGCCAGATACGCAGTATTTT.

This clonotype was recorded at least ten times. The V gene is TRBV21-1, the J gene TRBJ1-3; the table assigns TRBD1, which was not confirmed against the DNA. TRBV21-1 represents a pseudogene. This CDR3 spans 17 amino acids. CDR3 in DNA: TGTGCCAGCACGCGCCCGGACTCATCCAGCTCTGGAAACACCATATATTTT. This codes for CASTRPDSSSSGNTIYF.

This clonotype was counted only a few times. V and J are TRBV7-2 and TRBJ2-7; D is perhaps TRBD1 (6 bases). V lost 5 bases to trimming and J lost 0 bases, with 11 bases between them. This CDR3 contains 14 residues. Germline V gives CDR1 SGHTA, CDR2 FQGNSA. CDR3 protein: CASSTIGGSYEQYF. For the CDR3, the DNA is TGTGCCAGCAGCACTATAGGGGGCTCCTACGAGCAGTACTTC.

The chain is built from TRBV3-1 and TRBJ2-1; 9 bases map to TRBD2. V lost 11 bases, J lost 1 base, and 9 bases stayed unmatched. The CDR3 has 15 amino acids. Germline V CDR1 and CDR2: LGHDT, YNNKEL (reference sequence). The CDR3 DNA follows: TGTGCCCGGGCGCGGGGGGGTGAATCCTACAATGAGCAGTTCTTC. Its protein is CARARGGESYNEQFF.

This clonotype was detected a few times. This chain links TRBV28 with TRBJ2-7, with 12 bases aligning to TRBD2. Germline-derived CDR1 and CDR2 are MDHEN and SYDVKM. The CDR3 sequence is 18 residues long. V lost 2 bases to trimming and J lost 2 bases; unmatched junction nucleotides: 10. In DNA form, the CDR3 reads TGTGCCAGCAGTTTACTAGCGGGAGGGCCTATCATAACCTACGAGCAGTACTTC. This gives the protein CASSLLAGGPIITYEQYF.

The V call is TRBV12-3 or TRBV12-4, the J call TRBJ2-5, with 9 bases aligning to TRBD2. With V trimmed by 6 bases and J by 5 bases, 25 bases remained unmatched. The CDR3 length is 20 residues. Here the CDR3 DNA reads TGTGCCAGCAGCCGGTGGGGGTCCCTCGGCGGGAGGGGCCGGGGGGAGACCCAGTACTTC. It yields the protein CASSRWGSLGGRGRGETQYF.

This clonotype occurred once. V is TRBV29-1 and J is TRBJ2-7; the D is unclear. The length of the CDR3 is 11 residues. Germline CDR1 SQVTM, CDR2 ANQGSEA. The V and J ends lost 0 bases and 6 bases respectively, with 6 bases between them. Here the CDR3 DNA reads TGCAGCGTTGAAGATCTTGGCGAGCAGTACGTC. Encoded protein: CSVEDLGEQYV.

This clonotype has just a few counts. The rearrangement uses TRBV7-8 and TRBJ2-2, with D possibly called TRBD1 or TRBD2 (6 bases each). V was shortened by 7 bases and J by 5 bases, with 14 bases between the two germline ends. This CDR3 contains 14 residues. Germline CDR1 reads SGHVS; CDR2 reads FQNEAQ. In DNA form, the CDR3 reads TGTGCCAGCACCCCGGGGGCTCGGACCGGGGAGCTGTTTTTT. Translation: CASTPGARTGELFF. Using reference TRBV7-8 and TRBJ2-2 for the parts outside the CDR3, the full variable domain is GAGVSQSPRYKVAKRGQDVALRCDPISGHVSLFWYQQALGQGPEFLTYFQNEAQLDKSGLPSDRFFAERPEGSVSTLKIQRTQQEDSAVYLCASTPGARTGELFFGEGSRLTVL.

The V call is TRBV27, the J call TRBJ1-6; a weak D match, TRBD1 (5 bases). The V end was cut by 0 bases, the J end by 14 bases, with 11 bases between. The CDR3 is 13 amino acids. Germline V gene sequence: CDR1 MNHEY, CDR2 SMNVEV (reference sequence). CDR3 region: CASSLSRGGALHF. The DNA for the CDR3 is TGTGCCAGCAGTTTATCCCGCGGAGGGGCCCTCCACTTT.

The chain combines TRBV29-1 with TRBJ2-7, with TRBD2 matching over 9 bases. Germline-derived CDR1 and CDR2 are SQVTM and ANQGSEA. Trimming at V came to 2 bases and at J to 2 bases, leaving 19 bases not matched to a gene. The CDR3 runs 19 residues. The CDR3 sequence is CSVELWVSTSGARAYEQYF. The CDR3 bases are TGCAGCGTTGAATTGTGGGTTTCGACTAGCGGAGCTAGAGCCTACGAGCAGTACTTC.

The chain recombines TRBV18 with TRBJ1-1; D is possibly TRBD1 (5 bases). The germline V and J ends were trimmed by 2 bases and 12 bases, with 10 bases remaining between them. This CDR3 region has 11 residues. Germline lookup yields CDR1 KGHSH and CDR2 LQKENI. The CDR3 protein is CASSPGGMTFF. For the CDR3, the DNA is TGTGCCAGCTCACCAGGGGGGATGACTTTCTTT.

The chain joins TRBV20-1 to TRBJ2-3; unclear D gene. Germline V lookup: CDR1 DFQATT, CDR2 SNEGSKA (reference sequence). V shed 3 bases and J shed 7 bases, with 5 bases lying between them. The CDR3 is made up of 10 amino acids. The CDR3 DNA reads as TGCAGTGCTAGGGGATATACGCAGTATTTT. The encoded protein is CSARGYTQYF.

The chain recombines TRBV29-1 with TRBJ2-3, with 7 bases fitting TRBD1. The CDR3 loop spans 15 amino acids. CDR1 SQVTM and CDR2 ANQGSEA come from the germline V gene. The V and J ends lost 2 bases and 1 base, in that order; junction bases with no gene match: 6. In nucleotides, the CDR3 is TGCAGCGTTGAACCACCAAGGGGGCGCACAGATACGCAGTATTTT. It is translated as CSVEPPRGRTDTQYF.

This clonotype was observed a handful of times. The CDR3 DNA sequence: TGCGCCAGCAGCTTGGGGTACAGGGCTGAAGCTTTCTTT. This gives the protein CASSLGYRAEAFF. V and J are TRBV5-1 and TRBJ1-1, with a tentative D call TRBD1 (6 bases). This CDR3 has 13 amino acids. V was cut by 0 bases and J by 6 bases, with 9 bases left in between. The V gene's germline CDR1 is SGHRS and CDR2 YFSETQ.

Many counts were recorded for this clonotype. The chain uses TRBV4-3 and TRBJ2-1, with 8 positions matching TRBD2. Germline V gene data show CDR1 as LGHNA and CDR2 as YSLEER. This CDR3 comprises 14 residues. The ends lost 4 bases at V and 15 bases at J; junction bases unmatched: 14. Written as DNA, the CDR3 is TGCGCCAGCAGCCCAGAGCCGGGGGGGATCTGGCGGTTCTTC. It codes for CASSPEPGGIWRFF.

CDR3 bases: TGTGCCAGCAGTTTACTATCGGCTAGCGGAGGGTCCTACAATGAGCAGTTCTTC. This encodes CASSLLSASGGSYNEQFF. The rearrangement joins TRBV27 to TRBJ2-1; 7 bases map to TRBD2. Germline V gene lookup returns CDR1 MNHEY and CDR2 SMNVEV (reference sequence). The CDR3 extends over 18 amino acids. After removal of 2 bases from V and 1 base from J, the junction contained 11 bases not matched to a gene.

This clonotype was detected many times. The rearrangement joins TRBV5-4 to TRBJ2-1; 8 nucleotides align to TRBD2. Germline values: CDR1 SGHNT, CDR2 YYREEE (reference sequence). The J segment lost 7 bases and the V segment lost 4 bases, leaving 10 bases of the junction unmatched. The CDR3 contains 15 residues. This CDR3 reads CASSPSGTRRNEQFF. CDR3 sequence (DNA): TGTGCCAGCAGCCCCTCCGGGACTAGGCGAAATGAGCAGTTCTTC.

In regard to this clonotype: A read error may produce the germline difference seen at one junction end. V gene TRBV4-2 combines with J gene TRBJ2-7; D unclear. Germline CDR1 is LGHNA and CDR2 is YNFKEQ. The CDR3 spans 14 residues. The CDR3 sequence: CARSPGLLSYEQYF. The DNA for the CDR3 is TGTGCCAGGAGCCCGGGCCTCCTCTCCTACGAGCAGTACTTC.

V and J are TRBV20-1 and TRBJ1-2; weak D call: TRBD1 (6 bases). CDR3 length: 12 amino acids. V was clipped by 4 bases and J by 3 bases, with 9 bases between them. Germline lookup yields CDR1 DFQATT and CDR2 SNEGSKA (reference sequence). CDR3 region: CSANRADYGYTF. The DNA for the CDR3 is TGCAGTGCTAACAGGGCTGACTATGGCTACACCTTC.

This chain joins TRBV20-1 and TRBJ2-7, with 7 bases matching TRBD1. Looked up from germline, CDR1 is DFQATT and CDR2 is SNEGSKA (reference sequence). The CDR3 spans 14 residues. The V and J ends lost 4 bases and 1 base, in that order; junction bases with no gene match: 7. CDR3 sequence reads: CSAIRQGTSYEQYF. The CDR3 nucleotides are TGCAGTGCTATTCGACAGGGAACGTCCTACGAGCAGTACTTC.

This clonotype was seen a handful of times. The chain joins TRBV19 to TRBJ1-1; possible D gene TRBD1, 5 bases. The germline V and J ends were trimmed by 9 bases and 1 base, with 12 bases remaining between them. There are 13 residues in the CDR3. Germline assignment: CDR1 LNHDA and CDR2 SQIVND (reference sequence). The DNA for the CDR3 is TGTGCCAGCGCCGTGGGGCGGAACACTGAAGCTTTCTTT. Its protein product is CASAVGRNTEAFF.

The chain combines TRBV30 with TRBJ2-7, with TRBD1 matching 12 bases. In germline, CDR1 is GTSNPN, CDR2 SVGIG (reference sequence). The V and J ends lost 6 bases and 5 bases, in that order; junction bases with no gene match: 8. The CDR3 runs 14 residues. For the CDR3, the DNA is TGTGCCTGCAGAAGGGGACAGGGGGCCAACGAGCAGTACTTC. Amino acids: CACRRGQGANEQYF. Variable domain in full (rest from reference TRBV30 and TRBJ2-7): SQTIHQWPATLVQPVGSPLSLECTVEGTSNPNLYWYRQAAGRGLQLLFYSVGIGQISSEVPQNLSASRPQDRQFILSSKKLLLSDSGFYLCACRRGQGANEQYFGPGTRLTVT.

The chain recombines TRBV5-1 with TRBJ1-4; no definite D call. CDR3 length equals 15 residues. V lost 4 bases, J lost 4 bases, and 14 bases lay in between. Germline V lookup: CDR1 SGHRS, CDR2 YFSETQ. In nucleotides, the CDR3 is TGCGCCAGCAGCCGTTCACTGGTACTTAATGAAAAACTGTTTTTT. It translates to CASSRSLVLNEKLFF. The full variable domain, in which reference TRBV5-1 and TRBJ1-4 provide the parts outside the CDR3, is KAGVTQTPRYLIKTRGQQVTLSCSPISGHRSVSWYQQTPGQGLQFLFEYFSETQRNKGNFPGRFSGRQFSNSRSEMNVSTLELGDSALYLCASSRSLVLNEKLFFGSGTQLSVL.

The table lists this clonotype with a few counts. V gene TRBV7-2 combines with J gene TRBJ2-1, with 16 bases lining up with TRBD2. CDR3 length: 15 residues. Germline V gene lookup returns CDR1 SGHTA and CDR2 FQGNSA. J was trimmed by 8 bases and V by 4 bases; bases with no gene match: 2. The CDR3 DNA follows: TGTGCCAGCAGCTCGGGACTAGCGGGAGGGTATGAGCAGTTCTTC. It is translated as CASSSGLAGGYEQFF.

The CDR3 DNA reads TGTGCCAGCAGCTCGTTCATTACTGAAGCTTTCTTT. Protein product: CASSSFITEAFF. The chain has TRBV5-6 and TRBJ1-1; D gene uncertain. The CDR3 contains 12 residues. CDR1 and CDR2 (germline): SGHDT, YYEEEE. V was cut by 3 bases and J by 5 bases, with 8 bases left in between.

At least ten counts were recorded for this clonotype. V usage is TRBV28 and J usage is TRBJ1-2; D not resolved. The V end was cut by 8 bases, the J end by 1 base, with 14 bases between. In germline, CDR1 is MDHEN, CDR2 SYDVKM. This CDR3 has 14 residues. Here the CDR3 reads CASGSPDLNYGYTF. The CDR3 nucleotides are TGTGCCAGCGGTAGTCCAGACCTTAACTATGGCTACACCTTC.

Only one count was recorded for this clonotype. The V call is TRBV19, the J call TRBJ2-1, with 9 nucleotides matching TRBD2. This CDR3 contains 15 residues. Germline V lookup: CDR1 LNHDA, CDR2 SQIVND (reference sequence). Trimming at V came to 3 bases and at J to 7 bases, leaving 7 bases not matched to a gene. The CDR3 DNA is TGTGCCAGTAGTATTGGGGGGACTAGCTCGAATGAGCAGTTCTTC. Translated: CASSIGGTSSNEQFF.